Below, one T cell receptor (beta chain) is given with its context. The sample has other DNA sequences that encode this CDR3 too. The germline V gene encodes CDR1 SGHDT and CDR2 YYEEEE. Trimming cost V 4 bases and J 5 bases; bases outside gene matches: 3. This CDR3 spans 13 amino acids. Libraries were prepared by immunoSEQ multiplex PCR; TCRdb keeps only in-frame clonotypes and omits some of them. The table lists about 100,000 clones, just over 85% of them singletons, with about 6% in the top ten. This sample is drawn from a study of T cell responses to AZD1222 COVID-19 vaccine. The input for sequencing was peripheral blood, taken on day 0 of AZD1222 vaccination. V is TRBV5-6 and J is TRBJ1-3; 7 bases map to TRBD1. The TCR originated in an adult in good health. The CDR3 protein is CASSRDRRNTIYF. For the CDR3, the DNA is TGTGCCAGCAGCAGGGACAGACGAAACACCATATATTTT.